This T cell receptor (beta chain) originates from a study of blood T cell repertoires in COVID-19. Overall study context: PBMCs, B-cell-depleted T cells, or T cells provided the cDNA or gDNA that made up the material.

Germline lookup yields CDR1 SGHRS and CDR2 YFSETQ. V shed 6 bases and J shed 1 base, with 13 bases lying between them. The CDR3 is 14 residues long. Original processing notes: Cell counts per sample came from amplifying reference gene primers. Clones were sequenced by immunoSEQ multiplex PCR, and TCRdb holds only the in-frame ones, with some missing. V and J calls plus clone size are reproduced from that table; the DNA served to infer D and trimming. The sample carries 130,000 or so clones, over 75% recorded once. This chain uses TRBV5-1 with TRBJ2-5, with D perhaps TRBD1 (5 bases). The receptor's source is a man between 65 and 85 years old with active COVID-19. Sequenced: peripheral blood. This CDR3 is CASTTGATQETQYF. CDR3 bases: TGCGCCAGCACCACTGGGGCAACCCAAGAGACCCAGTACTTC.